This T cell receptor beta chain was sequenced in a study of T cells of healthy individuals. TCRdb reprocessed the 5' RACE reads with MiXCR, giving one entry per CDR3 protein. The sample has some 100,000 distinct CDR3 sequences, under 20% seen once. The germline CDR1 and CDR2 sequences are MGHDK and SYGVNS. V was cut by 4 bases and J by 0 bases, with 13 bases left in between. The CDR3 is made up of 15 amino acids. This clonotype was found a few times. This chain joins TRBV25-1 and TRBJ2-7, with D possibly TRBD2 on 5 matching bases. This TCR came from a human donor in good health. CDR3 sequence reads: CASSGPGSASYEQYF. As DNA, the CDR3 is TGTGCCAGCAGTGGTCCGGGGTCCGCCTCCTACGAGCAGTACTTC.